A single sample gave rise to the 8 T cell receptor beta chains below, sequenced in a study of blood T cell repertoires in COVID-19. Only in-frame clones appear in the TCRdb table, and some are missing; sequencing was by immunoSEQ multiplex PCR. The table has around 95,000 clones, 70% to 90% seen once. Material: peripheral blood. These receptors all stem from a human donor in a cohort sampled during active COVID-19.

V usage is TRBV5-1 and J usage is TRBJ2-3; 8 bases fit TRBD2. CDR3 length equals 13 residues. Germline V gives CDR1 SGHRS, CDR2 YFSETQ. J lost 4 bases, V lost 3 bases, and 1 base had no gene match. Here the CDR3 DNA reads TGCGCCAGCAGCTCACTAGCGGCAGATACGCAGTATTTT. This translates into CASSSLAADTQYF.

This chain joins TRBV6-5 and TRBJ2-7, with a possible D match to TRBD2 (7 bases). The CDR3 is 15 residues long. Trimming took 6 bases from V and 0 from J, leaving 15 bases between them. Germline loops: CDR1 MNHEY, CDR2 SVGAGI. The CDR3 spells CASRVGRGCSYEQYF. The CDR3 coding sequence is TGTGCCAGCAGGGTGGGGAGGGGGTGCTCCTACGAGCAGTACTTC.

The CDR3 DNA follows: TGCGCCAGCAGCTTGGATCCAGGGAAACAAGAGACCCAGTACTTC. Protein sequence: CASSLDPGKQETQYF. The chain recombines TRBV5-1 with TRBJ2-5, with a possible D match to TRBD1 (5 bases). The CDR3 contains 15 residues. The ends were cut back, 0 bases at V and 2 bases at J, with 11 bases in the middle. Looked up from germline, CDR1 is SGHRS and CDR2 is YFSETQ.

This clone was recorded once. The rearrangement uses TRBV5-6 and TRBJ1-4; possible D gene TRBD1, 5 bases. The germline V and J ends were trimmed by 2 bases and 8 bases, with 22 bases remaining between them. The CDR3 runs to 17 residues. Germline V gives CDR1 SGHDT, CDR2 YYEEEE. CDR3 bases: TGTGCCAGCAGCTTAGCCATTTACGACAGTCGAGACGAAAAACTGTTTTTT. Its protein product is CASSLAIYDSRDEKLFF.

The rearrangement joins TRBV5-4 to TRBJ2-1, with TRBD2 identical over 10 bases. There are 15 residues in the CDR3. The J segment lost 6 bases and the V segment lost 4 bases, leaving 7 bases of the junction unmatched. Germline CDR1 and CDR2: SGHNT and YYREEE (reference sequence). CDR3 loop: CASSLPQREGNEQFF. The CDR3 region has the DNA TGTGCCAGCAGCCTGCCCCAGCGGGAGGGCAATGAGCAGTTCTTC.

The chain is built from TRBV5-1 and TRBJ2-1; 8 positions agree with TRBD2. The germline V gene has CDR1 SGHRS and CDR2 YFSETQ. V lost 1 base, J lost 6 bases, and 9 bases stayed unmatched. CDR3 length: 16 residues. The CDR3 DNA is TGCGCCAGCAGCTTGCTTGAACTAGCGGTCTTCAATGAGCAGTTCTTC. Protein sequence: CASSLLELAVFNEQFF.

The V gene is TRBV5-6, the J gene TRBJ2-5; 10 bases fit TRBD2. There are 17 residues in the CDR3. The germline V gene encodes CDR1 SGHDT and CDR2 YYEEEE. V lost 1 base to trimming and J lost 5 bases; unmatched junction nucleotides: 11. The CDR3: CASSLLTSGPPGETQYF. The CDR3, as DNA: TGTGCCAGCAGCTTGTTGACTAGCGGGCCCCCCGGGGAGACCCAGTACTTC. Complete variable domain (other parts from reference TRBV5-6 and TRBJ2-5): DAGVTQSPTHLIKTRGQQVTLRCSPKSGHDTVSWYQQALGQGPQFIFQYYEEEERQRGNFPDRFSGHQFPNYSSELNVNALLLGDSALYLCASSLLTSGPPGETQYFGPGTRLLVL.

This sequence joins TRBV27 and TRBJ1-1; 9 bases fit TRBD1. This CDR3 has 14 residues. The trim removed 4 bases at V and 2 bases at J, leaving 2 bases unmatched. From germline, CDR1 is MNHEY and CDR2 SMNVEV (reference sequence). CDR3 nucleotides: TGTGCCAGCAGTTCGGACAGGGGAAACACTGAAGCTTTCTTT. Translating gives CASSSDRGNTEAFF.